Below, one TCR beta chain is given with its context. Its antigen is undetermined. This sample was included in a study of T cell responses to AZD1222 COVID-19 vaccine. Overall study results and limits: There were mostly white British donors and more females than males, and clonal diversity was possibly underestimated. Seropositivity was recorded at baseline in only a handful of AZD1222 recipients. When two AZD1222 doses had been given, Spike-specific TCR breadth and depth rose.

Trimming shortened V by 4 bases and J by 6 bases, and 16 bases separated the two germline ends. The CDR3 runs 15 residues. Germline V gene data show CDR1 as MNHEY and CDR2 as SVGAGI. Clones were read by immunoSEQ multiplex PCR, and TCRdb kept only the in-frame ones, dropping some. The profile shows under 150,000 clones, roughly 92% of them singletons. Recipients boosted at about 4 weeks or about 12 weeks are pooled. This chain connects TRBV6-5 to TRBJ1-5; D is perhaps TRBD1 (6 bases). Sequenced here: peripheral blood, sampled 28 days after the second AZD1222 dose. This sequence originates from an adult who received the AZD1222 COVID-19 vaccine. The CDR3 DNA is TGTGCCAGCAGTTCATCTCGGCAGGGGCGTCAGCCCCAGCATTTT. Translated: CASSSSRQGRQPQHF.